This T cell receptor (beta chain) derives from a study of blood T cell repertoires in COVID-19. Study background: Acute-phase and convalescent COVID-19 samples originated in the United States, Italy and Spain.

V lost 6 bases and J 0 bases, leaving 12 bases between the germline ends. From germline, CDR1 is WSHSY and CDR2 SAAADI. This CDR3 is 14 amino acids long. In the original workflow: The assay estimated nucleated cells by amplifying reference gene primers. TCRdb's copy holds only in-frame clones and misses some; the assay was immunoSEQ multiplex PCR. Clonal size and the V and J genes are those of that table, whereas D and trimming came from the DNA. The repertoire holds approximately 500,000 clones, with about 91% as singletons. The sample consisted of peripheral blood. The chain has TRBV10-2 and TRBJ2-7, with D possibly matching TRBD1 (5 bases). The sequence was collected from a man between 18 and 29 years old with COVID-19, enrolled during active disease. The CDR3 coding sequence is TGCGCCAGCAGCTCCGTGACAGACTCCTACGAGCAGTACTTC. Its translation: CASSSVTDSYEQYF.